This TCR beta chain was captured by sequencing in a study of T cells after yellow fever vaccination (dated by TCRdb to between 2018 and 2021). About the full investigation: Libraries from fractions with low cell numbers were prepared with the SMART-Seq v4 Ultra Low Input RNA kit. Bulk TCR alpha and beta repertoires were sequenced longitudinally to track T-cell clones before and after primary and booster YFV17D yellow fever vaccination. Two healthy male donors made up the cohort, one aged 18 to 29 years and the other aged 30 to 40 years. Blood samples were taken at several timepoints before and after primary and secondary immunization, and bulk PBMC replicates and cell subsets were isolated. The full study reports these points: Computational filtering was needed because FACS-sorted repertoires could contain abundant contaminating clonotypes from the bulk population. A small share of clonotypes was detected in both CD4 and CD8 compartments, with the overlap likely arising from convergent recombination. The secondary T-cell response was found to be weaker but faster than the primary response, with a peak reached on day 5 rather than on day 15. Because the study included only two donors, the extent to which the findings can be generalized is limited. After the booster, most clones that had expanded after primary vaccination were detected again (approximately 97% of CD4 and around 88% of CD8), suggesting broad maintenance of memory.

With respect to this clonotype: Its recognized antigen is unknown. No base quality values were provided; no much bigger clone lies one nucleotide off.

Taken with the paper, the label for treatment or condition translates to: live attenuated yellow fever vaccine strain. Two biological replicates of bulk PBMCs were collected at each blood-draw timepoint. A standard Ficoll-Paque protocol was used to isolate PBMCs from peripheral blood. TriZol was used to extract RNA from bulk PBMCs, CD4 and CD8 fractions, and dextramer-positive and dextramer-negative fractions. From a lookup of the germline V gene, CDR1 and CDR2 are SGHVS and FQNEAQ. V and J lose 4 bases and 6 bases, and a span of 15 bases separates them. From the cysteine up to the phenylalanine, the CDR3 has a length of 14 residues. Only the CDR3 DNA is retained, 42 bases long and in frame from the first base. TCR cDNA was made using 5'RACE template switching, a step that added a universal primer site and unique molecular identifiers. Priming for cDNA synthesis came from both the TCR alpha and TCR beta constant segments. Library amplification involved two PCR steps, and the second step added sample barcodes and sequencing adapters. Sequencing of libraries was performed on Illumina HiSeq 2500 (2x100 bp) or NovaSeq (2x150 bp). The authors' analysis ran thus. MIGEC handled demultiplexing of reads and collapsing into UMI consensus sequences, while MiXCR performed V(D)J alignment. Vaccine-responding clonotypes were identified with edgeR using replicate PBMC samples, with FDR below 0.01 and a log2 fold change above 5 up to day 15 being required. CD4 or CD8 identity was assigned to each bulk clonotype according to whether the clonotype was present at higher abundance in the sequenced CD4 repertoire or the sequenced CD8 repertoire. TCRdb reprocessed the public reads (quality trimming at Q25 with fastp, clone calling with MiXCR) and kept in-frame beta chains. For every CDR3 protein sequence, its rows merge into one entry that carries the most common genes and DNA. TCRdb's processing, not the authors', yielded these V and J calls. This sample is represented by 550,000 to 750,000 distinct CDR3 sequences; about 13% of them were singletons. The ten largest clones represent more than 13% of the sample.

The rearrangement combines TRBV7-8 with TRBJ1-2; the D segment could be TRBD1, given 5 matching bases. The material was PBMCs, obtained on the day of the yellow fever booster vaccination. The receptor comes from a young man who received the YFV17D yellow fever vaccine. The DNA sequence reads TGTGCCAGCAGCTCTGGGAGGGGCAGGGATGGCTACACCTTC. It specifies CASSSGRGRDGYTF.